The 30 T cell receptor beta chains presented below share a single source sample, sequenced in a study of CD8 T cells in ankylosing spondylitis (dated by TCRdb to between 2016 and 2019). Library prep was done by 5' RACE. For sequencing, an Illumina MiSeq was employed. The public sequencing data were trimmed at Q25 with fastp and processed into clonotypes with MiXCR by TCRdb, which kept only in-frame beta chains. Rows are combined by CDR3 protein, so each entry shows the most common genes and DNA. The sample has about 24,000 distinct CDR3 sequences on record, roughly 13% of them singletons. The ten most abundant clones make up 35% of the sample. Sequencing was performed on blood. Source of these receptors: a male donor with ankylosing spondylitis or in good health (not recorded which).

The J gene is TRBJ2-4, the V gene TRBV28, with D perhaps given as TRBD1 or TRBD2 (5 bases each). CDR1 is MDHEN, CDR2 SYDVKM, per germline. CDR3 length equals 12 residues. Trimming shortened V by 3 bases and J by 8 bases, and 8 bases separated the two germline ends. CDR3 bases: TGTGCCAGCAGTTTGGGACCTCACATTCAGTACTTC. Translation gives CASSLGPHIQYF. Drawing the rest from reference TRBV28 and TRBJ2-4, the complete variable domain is DVKVTQSSRYLVKRTGEKVFLECVQDMDHENMFWYRQDPGLGLRLIYFSYDVKMKEKGDIPEGYSVSREKKERFSLILESASTNQTSMYLCASSLGPHIQYFGAGTRLSVL.

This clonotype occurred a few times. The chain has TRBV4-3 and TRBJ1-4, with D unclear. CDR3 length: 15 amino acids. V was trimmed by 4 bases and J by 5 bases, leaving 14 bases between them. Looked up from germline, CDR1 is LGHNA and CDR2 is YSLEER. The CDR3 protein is CASSPSGLENEKLFF. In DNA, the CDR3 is TGCGCCAGCAGCCCCTCCGGGCTGGAAAATGAAAAACTGTTTTTT.

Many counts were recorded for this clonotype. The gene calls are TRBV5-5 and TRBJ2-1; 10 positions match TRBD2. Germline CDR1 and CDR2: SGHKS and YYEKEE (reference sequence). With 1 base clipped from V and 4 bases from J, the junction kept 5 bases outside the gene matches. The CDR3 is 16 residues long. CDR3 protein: CASSLFSGGPYNEQFF. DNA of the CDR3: TGTGCCAGCAGCTTGTTTAGCGGGGGGCCATACAATGAGCAGTTCTTC.

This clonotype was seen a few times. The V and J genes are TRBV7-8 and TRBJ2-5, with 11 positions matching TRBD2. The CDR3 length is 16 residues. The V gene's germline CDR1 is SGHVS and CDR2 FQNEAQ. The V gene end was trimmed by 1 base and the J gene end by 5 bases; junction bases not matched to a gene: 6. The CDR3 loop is CASSLDSGGALETQYF. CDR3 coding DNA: TGTGCCAGCAGCTTAGATAGCGGGGGGGCTTTGGAGACCCAGTACTTC.

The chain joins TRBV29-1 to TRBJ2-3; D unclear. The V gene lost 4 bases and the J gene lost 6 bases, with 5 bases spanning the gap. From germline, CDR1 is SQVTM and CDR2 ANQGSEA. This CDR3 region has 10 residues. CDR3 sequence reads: CSVAHDTQYF. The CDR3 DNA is TGCAGCGTTGCTCACGATACGCAGTATTTT.

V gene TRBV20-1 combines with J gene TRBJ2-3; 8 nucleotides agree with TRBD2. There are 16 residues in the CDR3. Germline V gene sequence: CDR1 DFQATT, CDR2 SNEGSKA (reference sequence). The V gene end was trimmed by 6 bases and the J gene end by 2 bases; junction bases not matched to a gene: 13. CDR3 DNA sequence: TGCAGTGCCCCCCGGGGGGGCACCGATCCCACAGATACGCAGTATTTT. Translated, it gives CSAPRGGTDPTDTQYF.

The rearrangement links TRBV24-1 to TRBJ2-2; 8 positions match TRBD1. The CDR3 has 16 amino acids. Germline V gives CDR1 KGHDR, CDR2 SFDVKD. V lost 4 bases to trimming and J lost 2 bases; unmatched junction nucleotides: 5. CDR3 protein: CATSDPGQDNTGELFF. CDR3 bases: TGTGCCACCAGTGACCCGGGACAGGATAACACCGGGGAGCTGTTTTTT.

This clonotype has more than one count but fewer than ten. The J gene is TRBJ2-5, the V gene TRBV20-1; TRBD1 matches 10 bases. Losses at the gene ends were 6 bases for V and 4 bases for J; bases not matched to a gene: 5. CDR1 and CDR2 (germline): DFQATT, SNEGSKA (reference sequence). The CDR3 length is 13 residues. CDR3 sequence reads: CSAIGTGAETQYF. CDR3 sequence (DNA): TGCAGTGCCATAGGGACAGGGGCAGAGACCCAGTACTTC.

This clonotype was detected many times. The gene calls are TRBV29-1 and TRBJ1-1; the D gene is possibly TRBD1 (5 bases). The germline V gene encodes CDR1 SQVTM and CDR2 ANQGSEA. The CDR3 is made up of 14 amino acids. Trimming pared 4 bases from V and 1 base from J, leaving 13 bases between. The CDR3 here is CSVAGGASNTEAFF. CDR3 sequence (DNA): TGCAGCGTTGCAGGAGGGGCGTCGAACACTGAAGCTTTCTTT.

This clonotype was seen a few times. The CDR3, as DNA: TGTGCCAGCAGTTTAGTCGGGGGAGAACAGCCCCAGCATTTT. This gives the protein CASSLVGGEQPQHF. The V gene is TRBV12-3 or TRBV12-4, the J gene TRBJ1-5; possible D gene TRBD1, 5 bases. The CDR3 covers 14 residues. V lost 1 base and J 7 bases, leaving 11 bases between the germline ends.

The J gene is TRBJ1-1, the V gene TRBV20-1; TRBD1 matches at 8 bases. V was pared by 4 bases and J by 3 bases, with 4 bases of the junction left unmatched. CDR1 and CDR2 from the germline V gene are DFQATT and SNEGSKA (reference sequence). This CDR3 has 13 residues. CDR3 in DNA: TGCAGTGCTACTGGACAGGGAGACACTGAAGCTTTCTTT. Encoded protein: CSATGQGDTEAFF.

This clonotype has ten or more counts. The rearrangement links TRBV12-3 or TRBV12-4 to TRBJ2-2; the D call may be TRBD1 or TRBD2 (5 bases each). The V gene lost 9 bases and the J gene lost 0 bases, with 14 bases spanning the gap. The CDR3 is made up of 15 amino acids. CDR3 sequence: CASTGDPTNTGELFF. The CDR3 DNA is TGTGCCAGTACCGGGGACCCAACGAACACCGGGGAGCTGTTTTTT.

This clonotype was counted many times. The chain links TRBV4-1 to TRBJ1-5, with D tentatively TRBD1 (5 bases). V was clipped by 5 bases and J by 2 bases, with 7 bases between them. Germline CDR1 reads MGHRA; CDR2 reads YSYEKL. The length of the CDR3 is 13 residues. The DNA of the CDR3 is TGCGCCAGCAGCGACAGCGGCAATCAGCCCCAGCATTTT. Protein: CASSDSGNQPQHF.

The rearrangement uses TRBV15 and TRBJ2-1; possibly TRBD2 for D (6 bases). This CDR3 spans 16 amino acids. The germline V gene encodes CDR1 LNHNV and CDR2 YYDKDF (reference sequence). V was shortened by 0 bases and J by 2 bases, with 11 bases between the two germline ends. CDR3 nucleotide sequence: TGTGCCACCAGCAGAGATGGCGGGACCGCCTACAATGAGCAGTTCTTC. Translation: CATSRDGGTAYNEQFF.

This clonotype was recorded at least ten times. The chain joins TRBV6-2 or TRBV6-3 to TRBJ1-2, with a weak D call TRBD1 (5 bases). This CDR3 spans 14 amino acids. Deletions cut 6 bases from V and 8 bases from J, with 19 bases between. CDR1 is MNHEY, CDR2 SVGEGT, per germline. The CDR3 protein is CASSLGDVRSGYTF. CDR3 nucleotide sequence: TGTGCCAGCAGCCTAGGGGACGTCCGCTCCGGCTACACCTTC.

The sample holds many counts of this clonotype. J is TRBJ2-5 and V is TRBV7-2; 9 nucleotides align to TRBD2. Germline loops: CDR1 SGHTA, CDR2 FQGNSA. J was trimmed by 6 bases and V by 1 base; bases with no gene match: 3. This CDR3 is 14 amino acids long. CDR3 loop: CASSLVAGAQTQYF. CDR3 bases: TGTGCCAGCAGCTTAGTAGCGGGAGCTCAGACCCAGTACTTC.

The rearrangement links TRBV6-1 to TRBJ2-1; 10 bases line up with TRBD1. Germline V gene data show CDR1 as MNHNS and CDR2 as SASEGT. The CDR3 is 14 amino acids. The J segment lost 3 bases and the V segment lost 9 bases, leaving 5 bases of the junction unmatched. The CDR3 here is CASGRDRGYNEQFF. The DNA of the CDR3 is TGTGCCAGTGGCCGGGACAGGGGCTACAATGAGCAGTTCTTC.

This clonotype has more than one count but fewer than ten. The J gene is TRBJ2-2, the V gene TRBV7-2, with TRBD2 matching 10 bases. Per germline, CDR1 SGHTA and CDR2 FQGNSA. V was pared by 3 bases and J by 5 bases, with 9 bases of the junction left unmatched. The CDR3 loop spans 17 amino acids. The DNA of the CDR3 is TGTGCCAGCAGCTTGCTTAGGACTAGCGGTCGGACCGGGGAGCTGTTTTTT. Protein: CASSLLRTSGRTGELFF.

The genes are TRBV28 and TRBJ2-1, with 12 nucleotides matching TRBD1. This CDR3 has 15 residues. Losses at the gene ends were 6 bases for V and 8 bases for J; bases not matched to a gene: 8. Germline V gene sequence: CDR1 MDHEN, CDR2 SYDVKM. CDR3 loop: CASRPGTGGFDEQFF. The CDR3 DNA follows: TGTGCCAGCAGGCCCGGGACAGGGGGCTTTGATGAGCAGTTCTTC.

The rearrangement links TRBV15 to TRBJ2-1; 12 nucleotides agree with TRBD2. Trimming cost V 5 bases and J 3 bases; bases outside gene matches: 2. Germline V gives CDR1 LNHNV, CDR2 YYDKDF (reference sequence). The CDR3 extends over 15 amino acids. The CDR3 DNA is TGTGCCACCAGCCGGACTAGCGGGGACTACAATGAGCAGTTCTTC. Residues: CATSRTSGDYNEQFF.

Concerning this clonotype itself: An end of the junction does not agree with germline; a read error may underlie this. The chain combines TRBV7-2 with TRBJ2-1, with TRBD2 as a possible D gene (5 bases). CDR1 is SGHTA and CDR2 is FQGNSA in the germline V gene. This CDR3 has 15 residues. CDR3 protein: CASSIASGPYNEQFF. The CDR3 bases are TGTGCCAGCAGCATAGCGTCCGGGCCCTACAATGAGCAGTTCTTC.

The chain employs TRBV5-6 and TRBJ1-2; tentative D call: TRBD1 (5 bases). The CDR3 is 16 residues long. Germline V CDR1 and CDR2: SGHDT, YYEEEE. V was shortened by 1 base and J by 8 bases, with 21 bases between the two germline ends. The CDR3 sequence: CASSLIPPLGQGGYTF. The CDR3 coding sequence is TGTGCCAGCAGCTTGATCCCACCACTTGGACAAGGAGGCTACACCTTC.

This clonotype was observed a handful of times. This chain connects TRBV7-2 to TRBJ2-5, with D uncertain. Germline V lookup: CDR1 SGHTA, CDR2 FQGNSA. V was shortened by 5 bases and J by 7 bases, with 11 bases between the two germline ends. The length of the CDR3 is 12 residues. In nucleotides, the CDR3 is TGTGCCAGCAGCCCCACTGTCGGGACCCAGTACTTC. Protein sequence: CASSPTVGTQYF.

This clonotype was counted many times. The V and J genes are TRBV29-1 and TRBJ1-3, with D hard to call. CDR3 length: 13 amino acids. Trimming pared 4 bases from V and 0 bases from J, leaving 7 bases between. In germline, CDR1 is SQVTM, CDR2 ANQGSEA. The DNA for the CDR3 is TGCAGCGTTGCCGATAACTCTGGAAACACCATATATTTT. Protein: CSVADNSGNTIYF.

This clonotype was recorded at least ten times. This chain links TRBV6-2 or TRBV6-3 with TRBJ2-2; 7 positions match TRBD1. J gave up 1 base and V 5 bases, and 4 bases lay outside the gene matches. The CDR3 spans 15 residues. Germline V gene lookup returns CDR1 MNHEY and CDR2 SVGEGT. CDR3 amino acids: CASSRDRVNTGELFF. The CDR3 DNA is TGTGCCAGCAGTCGCGACAGGGTGAACACCGGGGAGCTGTTTTTT.

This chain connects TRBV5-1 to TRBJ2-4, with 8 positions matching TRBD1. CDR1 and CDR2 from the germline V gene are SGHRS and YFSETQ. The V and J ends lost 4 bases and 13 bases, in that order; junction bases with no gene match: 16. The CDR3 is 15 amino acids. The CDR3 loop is CASSPGQGAERIQYF. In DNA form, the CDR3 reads TGCGCCAGCAGCCCTGGCCAGGGGGCCGAAAGAATCCAGTACTTC.

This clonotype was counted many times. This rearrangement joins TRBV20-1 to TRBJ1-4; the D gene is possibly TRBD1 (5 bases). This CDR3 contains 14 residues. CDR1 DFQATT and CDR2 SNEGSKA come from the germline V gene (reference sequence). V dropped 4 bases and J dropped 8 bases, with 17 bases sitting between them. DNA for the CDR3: TGCAGTGCTACCCCAGGGCCGACTGGGGAAAAACTGTTTTTT. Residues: CSATPGPTGEKLFF.

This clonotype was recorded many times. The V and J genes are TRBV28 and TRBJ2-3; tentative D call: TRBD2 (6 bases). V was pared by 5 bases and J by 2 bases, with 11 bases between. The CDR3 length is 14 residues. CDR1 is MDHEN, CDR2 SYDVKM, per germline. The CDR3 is CASSRDSFTDTQYF. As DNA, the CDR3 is TGTGCCAGCAGTCGGGACTCATTCACAGATACGCAGTATTTT.

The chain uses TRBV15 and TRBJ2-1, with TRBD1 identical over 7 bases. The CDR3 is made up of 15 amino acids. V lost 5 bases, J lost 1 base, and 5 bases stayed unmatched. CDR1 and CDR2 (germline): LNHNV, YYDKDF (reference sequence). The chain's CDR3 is CATSVTGESYNEQFF. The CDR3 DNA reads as TGTGCCACCAGCGTCACAGGGGAATCCTACAATGAGCAGTTCTTC.

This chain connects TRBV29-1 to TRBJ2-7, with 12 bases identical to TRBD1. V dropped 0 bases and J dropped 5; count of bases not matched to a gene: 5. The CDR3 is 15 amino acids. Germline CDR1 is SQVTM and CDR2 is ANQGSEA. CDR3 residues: CSVEDSGTGGNEQYF. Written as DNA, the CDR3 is TGCAGCGTTGAAGATTCCGGGACAGGGGGCAACGAGCAGTACTTC.